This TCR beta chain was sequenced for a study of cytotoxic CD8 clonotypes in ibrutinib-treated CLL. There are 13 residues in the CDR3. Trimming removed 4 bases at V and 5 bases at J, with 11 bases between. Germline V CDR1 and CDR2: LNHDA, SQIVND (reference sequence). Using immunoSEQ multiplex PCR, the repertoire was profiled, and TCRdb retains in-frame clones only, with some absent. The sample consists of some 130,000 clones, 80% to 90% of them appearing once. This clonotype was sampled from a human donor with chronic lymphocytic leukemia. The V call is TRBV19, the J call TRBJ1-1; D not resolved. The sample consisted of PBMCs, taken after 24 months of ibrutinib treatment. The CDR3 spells CASSTNKDTEAFF. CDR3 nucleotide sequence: TGTGCCAGTAGTACAAATAAGGATACTGAAGCTTTCTTT.